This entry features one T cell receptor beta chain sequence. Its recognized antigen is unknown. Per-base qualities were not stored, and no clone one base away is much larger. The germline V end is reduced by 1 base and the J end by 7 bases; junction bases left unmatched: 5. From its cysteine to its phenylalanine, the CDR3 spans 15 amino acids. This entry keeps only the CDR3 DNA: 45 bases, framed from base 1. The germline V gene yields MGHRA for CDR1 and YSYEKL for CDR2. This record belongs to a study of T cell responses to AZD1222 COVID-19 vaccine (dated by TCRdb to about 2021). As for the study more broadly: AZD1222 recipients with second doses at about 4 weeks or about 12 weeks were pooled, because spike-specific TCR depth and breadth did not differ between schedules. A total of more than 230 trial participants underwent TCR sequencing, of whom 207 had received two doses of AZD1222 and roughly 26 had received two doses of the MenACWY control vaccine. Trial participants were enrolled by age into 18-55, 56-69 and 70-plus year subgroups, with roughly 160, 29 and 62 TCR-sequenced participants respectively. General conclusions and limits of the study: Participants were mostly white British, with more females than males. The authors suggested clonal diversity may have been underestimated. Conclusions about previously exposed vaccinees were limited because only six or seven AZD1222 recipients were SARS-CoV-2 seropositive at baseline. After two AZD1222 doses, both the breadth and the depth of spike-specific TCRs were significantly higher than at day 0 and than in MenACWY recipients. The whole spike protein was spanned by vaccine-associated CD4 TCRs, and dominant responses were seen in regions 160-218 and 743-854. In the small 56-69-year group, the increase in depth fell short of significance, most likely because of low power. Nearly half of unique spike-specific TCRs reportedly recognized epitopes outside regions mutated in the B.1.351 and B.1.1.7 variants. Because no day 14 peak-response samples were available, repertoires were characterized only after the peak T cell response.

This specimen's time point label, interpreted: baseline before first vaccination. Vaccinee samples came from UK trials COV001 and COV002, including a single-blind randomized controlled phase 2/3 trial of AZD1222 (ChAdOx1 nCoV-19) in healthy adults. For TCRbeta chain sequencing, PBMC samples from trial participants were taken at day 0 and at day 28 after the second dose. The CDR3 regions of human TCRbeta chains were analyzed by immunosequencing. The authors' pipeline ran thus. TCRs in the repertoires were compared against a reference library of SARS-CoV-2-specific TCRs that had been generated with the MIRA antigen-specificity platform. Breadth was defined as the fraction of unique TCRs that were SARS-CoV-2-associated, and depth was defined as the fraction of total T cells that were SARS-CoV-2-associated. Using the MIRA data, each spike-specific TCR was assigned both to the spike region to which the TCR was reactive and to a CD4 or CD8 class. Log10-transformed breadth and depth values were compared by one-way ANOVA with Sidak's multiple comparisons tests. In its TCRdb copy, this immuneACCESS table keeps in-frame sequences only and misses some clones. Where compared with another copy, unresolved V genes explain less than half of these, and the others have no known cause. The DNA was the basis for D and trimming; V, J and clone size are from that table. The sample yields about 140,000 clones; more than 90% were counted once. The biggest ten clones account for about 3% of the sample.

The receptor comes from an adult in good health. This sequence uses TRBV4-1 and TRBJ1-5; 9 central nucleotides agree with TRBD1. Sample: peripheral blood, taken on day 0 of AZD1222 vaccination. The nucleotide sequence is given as TGCGCCAGCAGCCAAGTACAGGGGGCTTGGCAGCCCCAGCATTTT. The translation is CASSQVQGAWQPQHF.